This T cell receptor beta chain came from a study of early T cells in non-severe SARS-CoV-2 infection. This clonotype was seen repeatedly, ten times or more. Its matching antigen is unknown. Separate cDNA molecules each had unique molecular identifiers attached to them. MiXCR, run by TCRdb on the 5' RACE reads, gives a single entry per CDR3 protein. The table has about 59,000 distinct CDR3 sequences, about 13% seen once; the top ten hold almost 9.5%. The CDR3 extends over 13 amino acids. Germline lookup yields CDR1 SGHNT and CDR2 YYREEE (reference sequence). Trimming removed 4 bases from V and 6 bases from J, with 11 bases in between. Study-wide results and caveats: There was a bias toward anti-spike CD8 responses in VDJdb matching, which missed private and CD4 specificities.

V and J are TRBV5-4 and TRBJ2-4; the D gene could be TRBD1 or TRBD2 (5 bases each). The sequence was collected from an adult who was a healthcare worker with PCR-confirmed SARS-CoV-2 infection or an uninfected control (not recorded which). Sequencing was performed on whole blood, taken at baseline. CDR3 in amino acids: CASSPGTGNIQYF. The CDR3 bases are TGTGCCAGCAGCCCTGGGACCGGAAACATTCAGTACTTC.